The clone carrying this T cell receptor beta chain has only a few counts. The sample comes from a study of cytomegalovirus exposure and HLA in healthy donors. About the study: T cells numbering about 180 million yielded 100 million to 120 million unique TCR beta sequences in an earlier analysis.

The PCR had 60 Vbeta and 13 Jbeta primers. Clones were sequenced by immunoSEQ multiplex PCR, and TCRdb holds only the in-frame ones, with some missing. Found here are approximately 61,000 clones, about 80% of them singletons; the top ten hold approximately 50%. Germline V lookup: CDR1 DFQATT, CDR2 SNEGSKA (reference sequence). The trim removed 6 bases at V and 7 bases at J, leaving 6 bases unmatched. The CDR3 is made up of 11 amino acids. This sequence joins TRBV20-1 and TRBJ2-7, with 7 bases identical to TRBD2. The sequenced material came from PBMCs. The receptor was isolated from a man aged 50-60 years in good health and CMV-seropositive. The CDR3 spells CSAGGVGEQYF. Here the CDR3 DNA reads TGCAGTGCGGGAGGGGTCGGAGAGCAGTACTTC.